These 23 T cell receptor beta chains came from one sample sequenced in a study of cytomegalovirus exposure and HLA in healthy donors. It was with 60 Vbeta and 13 Jbeta primers that the PCR ran. The data were produced by immunoSEQ multiplex PCR, yet TCRdb's version contains in-frame clones alone and is incomplete. Among fewer than 200,000 clones listed, 70% to 80% were seen once. Material: PBMCs. All receptors come from a man in his forties in good health and CMV-seronegative.

This clone has just one count. The V gene is TRBV18, the J gene TRBJ2-2; TRBD2 agrees at 8 bases. The CDR3 covers 16 residues. Germline V lookup: CDR1 KGHSH, CDR2 LQKENI. Unmatched junction bases numbered 11, after V lost 5 bases and J lost 6 bases. For the CDR3, the DNA is TGTGCCAGCTCAGACCGCCCGGGACTAGGGTCCGGGGAGCTGTTTTTT. It translates to CASSDRPGLGSGELFF.

Here the CDR3 DNA reads TGTGCCTGCGGAGGGAGGGCCAGAACCCGAAACACCATATATTTT. It is translated as CACGGRARTRNTIYF. The chain uses TRBV30 and TRBJ1-3; D is ambiguous. CDR3 size: 15 residues. Germline CDR1 reads GTSNPN; CDR2 reads SVGIG (reference sequence). V shed 6 bases and J shed 5 bases, with 20 bases lying between them.

The chain combines TRBV6-1 with TRBJ2-7; D is ambiguous. CDR1 MNHNS and CDR2 SASEGT come from the germline V gene. The CDR3 totals 14 residues. Trimming took 2 bases from V and 5 from J, leaving 13 bases between them. The CDR3 DNA is TGTGCCAGCAGTGAATCCCTGAAACGAGACGAGCAGTACTTC. Its translation is CASSESLKRDEQYF.

The count of this clone is one. The chain links TRBV10-3 to TRBJ1-5, with D possibly matching TRBD1 (5 bases). The CDR3 has 14 amino acids. The germline V gene encodes CDR1 ENHRY and CDR2 SYGVKD. V lost 6 bases and J lost 0, with 9 bases in between. The CDR3 DNA reads TGTGCCATCAGGAACGACAGTAGCAATCAGCCCCAGCATTTT. Residues: CAIRNDSSNQPQHF.

This CDR3 is CASSEGGYYEQYF. DNA of the CDR3: TGTGCCAGCAGTGAAGGGGGCTACTACGAGCAGTACTTC. This chain links TRBV2 with TRBJ2-7; possible D gene TRBD1, 5 bases. CDR3 size: 13 residues. Germline V gene data show CDR1 as SNHLY and CDR2 as FYNNEI. V was shortened by 1 base and J by 3 bases, with 7 bases between the two germline ends.

CDR3 protein: CASSVKGQTYGYTF. Written as DNA, the CDR3 is TGCGCCAGCAGTGTCAAGGGGCAGACGTATGGCTACACCTTC. The chain uses TRBV10-2 and TRBJ1-2; possibly TRBD1 for D (5 bases). The V end lost 4 bases, the J end lost 5 bases, and 14 bases lay between the germline ends. The CDR3 has 14 residues. Germline V gene lookup returns CDR1 WSHSY and CDR2 SAAADI.

This clone was seen only a few times. The chain recombines TRBV25-1 with TRBJ1-2; D is uncertain. Per germline, CDR1 MGHDK and CDR2 SYGVNS. V lost 4 bases and J 4 bases, leaving 10 bases between the germline ends. This CDR3 is 13 amino acids long. The CDR3 nucleotides are TGTGCCAGCAGTGGAGGAGCTTCCTATGGCTACACCTTC. This translates into CASSGGASYGYTF.

This clone was seen once. The J gene is TRBJ1-2, the V gene TRBV6-1, with D possibly being TRBD1 (5 bases). The CDR3 loop spans 13 amino acids. The germline gives CDR1 MNHNS, CDR2 SASEGT. With 10 bases removed from V and 3 bases from J, the gap between germline ends came to 15 bases. Written as DNA, the CDR3 is TGTGCCATCACAAGGGGAGGTGACTATGGCTACACCTTC. Translation: CAITRGGDYGYTF.

The genes are TRBV5-1 and TRBJ2-7; 11 bases line up with TRBD2. V was pared by 2 bases and J by 3 bases, with 4 bases of the junction left unmatched. Germline V CDR1 and CDR2: SGHRS, YFSETQ. CDR3 length: 15 amino acids. This chain's CDR3 is CASSLGTSGSYEQYF. The CDR3 coding sequence is TGCGCCAGCAGCTTAGGGACTAGCGGCAGCTACGAGCAGTACTTC.

This rearrangement joins TRBV7-6 to TRBJ2-7; TRBD2 aligns across 7 bases. Trimming at V came to 1 base and at J to 0 bases, leaving 6 bases not matched to a gene. The CDR3 length is 16 residues. Germline values: CDR1 SGHVS, CDR2 FNYEAQ. Here the CDR3 reads CASSLGGGGPSYEQYF. The CDR3 DNA is TGTGCCAGCAGCTTAGGGGGCGGGGGACCCTCCTACGAGCAGTACTTC.

Here the CDR3 DNA reads TGTGCCAGCAGGCGACAGGGATGGGATCAGCCCCAGCATTTT. Translated, it gives CASRRQGWDQPQHF. V is TRBV7-6 and J is TRBJ1-5; 7 nucleotides align to TRBD1. The germline V gene has CDR1 SGHVS and CDR2 FNYEAQ. The ends lost 6 bases at V and 5 bases at J; junction bases unmatched: 7. This CDR3 is 14 amino acids long.

This chain links TRBV19 with TRBJ1-2; 9 bases match TRBD1. Germline loops: CDR1 LNHDA, CDR2 SQIVND (reference sequence). The CDR3 has 15 residues. J gave up 4 bases and V 4 bases, and 7 bases lay outside the gene matches. The CDR3 coding sequence is TGTGCCAGTAGTACCGGGACAGGGAGCAGCTATGGCTACACCTTC. Translated: CASSTGTGSSYGYTF.

V is TRBV29-1 and J is TRBJ1-2, with D tentatively TRBD1 (5 bases). The V gene's germline CDR1 is SQVTM and CDR2 ANQGSEA. This CDR3 region has 13 residues. V gave up 2 bases and J gave up 7 bases, with 14 bases separating them. The CDR3 DNA follows: TGCAGCGTTGAACGTCGAGGCAGGGTTGGCTACACCTTC. Amino acid sequence: CSVERRGRVGYTF.

The genes are TRBV5-1 and TRBJ2-5; D gene uncertain. Germline-derived CDR1 and CDR2 are SGHRS and YFSETQ. Trimming took off 4 bases at V and 2 bases at J, with 12 bases between the two ends. The CDR3 has 14 amino acids. CDR3 nucleotides: TGCGCCAGCAGCCCCCCGGGTTTGCAAGAGACCCAGTACTTC. Encoded protein: CASSPPGLQETQYF.

The chain couples TRBV12-5 to TRBJ2-7; D not resolved. V lost 6 bases and J lost 0, with 6 bases in between. The CDR3 totals 12 residues. CDR1 and CDR2 from the germline V gene are LGHNT and FRNRAP. This CDR3 is CASGRASYEQYF. The CDR3 nucleotides are TGTGCTAGTGGGAGAGCCTCCTACGAGCAGTACTTC.

V is TRBV19 and J is TRBJ2-5; 11 bases line up with TRBD2. CDR3 length: 16 residues. J lost 4 bases, V lost 5 bases, and 9 bases had no gene match. Germline loops: CDR1 LNHDA, CDR2 SQIVND (reference sequence). CDR3 sequence: CASSLLAGGVLETQYF. In DNA, the CDR3 is TGTGCCAGTAGTCTTCTAGCGGGGGGCGTTCTAGAGACCCAGTACTTC.

The chain employs TRBV7-8 and TRBJ2-7, with D possibly matching TRBD1 (5 bases). V lost 3 bases to trimming and J lost 7 bases, with 13 bases between them. From germline, CDR1 is SGHVS and CDR2 FQNEAQ. This CDR3 has 13 amino acids. CDR3 sequence reads: CASSFSGLSEQYF. Here the CDR3 DNA reads TGTGCCAGCAGCTTCTCAGGGTTGTCGGAGCAGTACTTC.

This clone has only a few counts. The chain has TRBV30 and TRBJ2-2, with TRBD1 identical over 12 bases. The CDR3 is made up of 20 amino acids. Germline trimming cut 0 bases from V and 6 bases from J; bases unmatched to any gene: 17. From germline, CDR1 is GTSNPN and CDR2 SVGIG (reference sequence). The CDR3 coding sequence is TGTGCCTGGAGTGTAACATACCGTTCGACCGGGACAGGGGGCTCCGGGGAGCTGTTTTTT. This gives the protein CAWSVTYRSTGTGGSGELFF.

There are a few counts of this clone. The chain has TRBV27 and TRBJ2-2; 9 nucleotides align to TRBD1. V lost 1 base, J lost 5 bases, and 5 bases stayed unmatched. Per the germline V gene, CDR1 is MNHEY and CDR2 is SMNVEV (reference sequence). The CDR3 extends over 16 amino acids. The CDR3 region is CASSLYGTGSTGELFF. CDR3 in DNA: TGTGCCAGCAGTTTATACGGGACAGGGAGTACCGGGGAGCTGTTTTTT.

The gene calls are TRBV6-1 and TRBJ2-2, with a weak D call TRBD2 (6 bases). CDR3 length: 14 residues. The V end lost 8 bases, the J end lost 5 bases, and 15 bases lay between the germline ends. Germline values: CDR1 MNHNS, CDR2 SASEGT. CDR3 bases: TGTGCCAGCTCGTTTGTGGAGGGGACCGGGGAGCTGTTTTTT. Its protein is CASSFVEGTGELFF.

The CDR3 DNA follows: TGTGCCAGCAGCTCCTTACAGGGAAGGAACACCGGGGAGCTGTTTTTT. It is translated as CASSSLQGRNTGELFF. The V and J genes are TRBV7-9 and TRBJ2-2; D possibly corresponds to TRBD1 (6 bases). Looked up from germline, CDR1 is SEHNR and CDR2 is FQNEAQ (reference sequence). The CDR3 is made up of 16 amino acids. The germline V and J ends were trimmed by 4 bases and 1 base, with 13 bases remaining between them.

This sequence joins TRBV5-6 and TRBJ1-4, with D hard to call. The germline CDR1 and CDR2 sequences are SGHDT and YYEEEE. The CDR3 sequence is 16 residues long. With 6 bases removed from V and 3 bases from J, the gap between germline ends came to 18 bases. CDR3 bases: TGTGCCAGCACCATGATGGGAGGGCCGGCTAATGAAAAACTGTTTTTT. Its protein product is CASTMMGGPANEKLFF.

The CDR3 protein is CASSEGTEQETQYF. The CDR3 bases are TGTGCCAGCAGCGAAGGGACAGAGCAAGAGACCCAGTACTTC. The chain couples TRBV5-4 to TRBJ2-5; TRBD1 aligns across 7 bases. Germline lookup yields CDR1 SGHNT and CDR2 YYREEE (reference sequence). The junction had 5 bases not matched to a gene; V was cut back by 4 bases and J by 2 bases. The CDR3 is made up of 14 amino acids.